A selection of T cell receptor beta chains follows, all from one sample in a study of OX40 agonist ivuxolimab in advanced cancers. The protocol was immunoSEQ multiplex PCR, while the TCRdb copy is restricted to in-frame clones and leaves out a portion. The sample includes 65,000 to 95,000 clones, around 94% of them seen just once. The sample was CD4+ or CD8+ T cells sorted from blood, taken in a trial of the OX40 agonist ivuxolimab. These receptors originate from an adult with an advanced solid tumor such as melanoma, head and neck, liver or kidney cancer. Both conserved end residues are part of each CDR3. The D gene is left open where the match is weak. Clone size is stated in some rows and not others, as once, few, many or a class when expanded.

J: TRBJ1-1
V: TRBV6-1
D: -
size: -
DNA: TGTGCCAGCAGTGAAGCGTTAAGGGGCAGAACTGAAGCTTTCTTT
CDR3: CASSEALRGRTEAFF

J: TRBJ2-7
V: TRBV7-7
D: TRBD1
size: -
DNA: TGTGCTAGCAGCTCGGGACAGGGGGTTGAGCAGTACTTC
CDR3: CASSSGQGVEQYF

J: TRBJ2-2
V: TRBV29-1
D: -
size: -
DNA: TGCAGCGCACGGGAAGGGCGGAACGGGGAGCTGTTTTTT
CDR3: CSAREGRNGELFF

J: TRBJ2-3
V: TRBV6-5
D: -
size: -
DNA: TGTGCCACAGCGGAAACCACAGATACGCAGTATTTT
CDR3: CATAETTDTQYF

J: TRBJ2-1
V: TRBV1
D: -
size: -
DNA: TGCACCAGCAGCCACCCCCCGGCGGACTACAATGAGCAGTTCTTC
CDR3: CTSSHPPADYNEQFF

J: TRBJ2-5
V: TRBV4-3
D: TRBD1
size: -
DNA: TGCGCCAGCAGCCAAGATTTGACAGGGGTGGGCCAAGAGACCCAGTACTTC
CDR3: CASSQDLTGVGQETQYF

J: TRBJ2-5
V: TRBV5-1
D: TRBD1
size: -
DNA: TGCGCCAGCAGCTTGGTGGGACAGGCAAAAGAGACCCAGTACTTC
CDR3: CASSLVGQAKETQYF

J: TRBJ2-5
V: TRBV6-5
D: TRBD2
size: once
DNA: TGTGCCAGCAGTTACAGGGGACTAGCGGGAGCCCTCTACTTC
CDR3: CASSYRGLAGALYF

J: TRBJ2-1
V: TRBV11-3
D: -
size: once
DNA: TGTGCCAGCAGCTTGCGGGGCGGCGCTAGCTCCTACAATGAGCAGTTCTTC
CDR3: CASSLRGGASSYNEQFF

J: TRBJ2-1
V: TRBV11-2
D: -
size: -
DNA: TGTGCCAGCAGCTTAACGGACAGTCCCTACAATGAGCAGTTCTTC
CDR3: CASSLTDSPYNEQFF

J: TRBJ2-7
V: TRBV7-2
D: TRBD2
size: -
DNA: TGTGCCAGCAGACTTACTAGCGGGCGCACCTACGAGCAGTACTTC
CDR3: CASRLTSGRTYEQYF

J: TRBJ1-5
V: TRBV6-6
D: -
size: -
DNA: TGTGCCAGCAGCCAAGAAAGAGCCCAGCATTTT
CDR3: CASSQERAQHF

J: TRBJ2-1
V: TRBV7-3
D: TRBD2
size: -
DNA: TGTGCCAGCAGCAGAGCCGGGACTAGCGGTTTGAATGAGCAGTTCTTC
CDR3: CASSRAGTSGLNEQFF

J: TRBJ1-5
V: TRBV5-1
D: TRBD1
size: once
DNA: TGCGCCAGCAGCTTCTCGGGACAGCGCAATCAGCCCCAGCATTTT
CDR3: CASSFSGQRNQPQHF

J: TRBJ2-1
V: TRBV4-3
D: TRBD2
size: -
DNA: TGCGCCAGCAGCCATTATCCGGGTCCCGGGAGGGCGAATGAGCAGTTCTTC
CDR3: CASSHYPGPGRANEQFF

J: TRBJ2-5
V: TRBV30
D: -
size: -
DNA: TGTGCCTGGAGTACCCGGGACACCCTAATCTGGACCCAGTACTTC
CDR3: CAWSTRDTLIWTQYF

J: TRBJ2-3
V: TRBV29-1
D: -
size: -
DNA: TGCAGCGTTACTCCAGGGGGCACAGATACGCAGTATTTT
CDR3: CSVTPGGTDTQYF

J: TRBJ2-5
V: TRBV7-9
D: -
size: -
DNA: TGTGCCAGTGGTGCGGGACAGCGGGCTCGGGCCGGGACCCAGTACTTC
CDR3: CASGAGQRARAGTQYF

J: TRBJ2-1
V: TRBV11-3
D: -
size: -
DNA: TGTGCCAGCAGCTTAGGAACGGCGTCCTACAATGAGCAGTTCTTC
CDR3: CASSLGTASYNEQFF

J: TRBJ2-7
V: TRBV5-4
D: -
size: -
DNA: TGTGCCAGCAGCTTGAATGGACAGTCCGCCTACGAGCAGTACTTC
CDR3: CASSLNGQSAYEQYF

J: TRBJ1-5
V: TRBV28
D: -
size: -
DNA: TGTGCCAGCAGTCGGACGGATAGCAATCAGCCCCAGCATTTT
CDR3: CASSRTDSNQPQHF

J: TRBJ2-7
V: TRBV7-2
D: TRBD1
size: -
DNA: TGTGCCAGCAGCGCGTACCTCGGACAGGCCTACGAGCAGTACTTC
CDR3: CASSAYLGQAYEQYF

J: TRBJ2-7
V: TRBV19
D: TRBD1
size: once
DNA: TGTGCCAGTAGTACAGGACAGGGGGCCTACGAGCAGTACTTC
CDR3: CASSTGQGAYEQYF

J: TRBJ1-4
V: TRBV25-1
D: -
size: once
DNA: TGTGCCAGCAGTACAAAACAGGGTGTTGAAAAACTGTTTTTT
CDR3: CASSTKQGVEKLFF

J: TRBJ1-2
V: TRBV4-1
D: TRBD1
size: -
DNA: TGCGCCAGCGGAAGACCGGGACAGACAAACAATTATGGCTACACCTTC
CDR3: CASGRPGQTNNYGYTF

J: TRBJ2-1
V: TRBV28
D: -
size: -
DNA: TGTGCCAGCAGCCCATCGAGAGGGGTAGCGTATAACAATGAGCAGTTCTTC
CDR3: CASSPSRGVAYNNEQFF

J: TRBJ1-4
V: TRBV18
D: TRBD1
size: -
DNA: TGTGCCAGCTCACCAAAATATGGACAGGGAAATGAAAAACTGTTTTTT
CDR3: CASSPKYGQGNEKLFF

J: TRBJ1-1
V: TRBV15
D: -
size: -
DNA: TGTGCCACCAGCAGAGGAATTGGACGGCAAAACACTGAAGCTTTCTTT
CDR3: CATSRGIGRQNTEAFF

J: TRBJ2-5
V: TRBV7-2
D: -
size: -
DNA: TGTGCCAGCCACAGGGATAAAGAGACCCAGTACTTC
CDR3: CASHRDKETQYF

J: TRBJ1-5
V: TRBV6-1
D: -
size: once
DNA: TGTGCCAGCAGTGCCAATATTATAGGGAATCAGCCCCAGCATTTT
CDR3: CASSANIIGNQPQHF

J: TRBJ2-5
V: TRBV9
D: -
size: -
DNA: TGTGCCAGCAGCGTAGGCCCCAGGGCGGCCCAGTACTTC
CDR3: CASSVGPRAAQYF

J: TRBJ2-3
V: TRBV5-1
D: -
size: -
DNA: TGCGCCAGCAGCTTGAGTGGGCGTCGTGGAGATACGCAGTATTTT
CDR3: CASSLSGRRGDTQYF

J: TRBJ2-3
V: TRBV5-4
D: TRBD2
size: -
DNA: TGTGCCAGCAGCATAGGACTAGCGGGAGGGAGAGATACGCAGTATTTT
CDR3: CASSIGLAGGRDTQYF

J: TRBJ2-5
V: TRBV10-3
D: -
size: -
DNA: TGTGCCATCCGGGCAGGGGTTAGAGAGACCCAGTACTTC
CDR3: CAIRAGVRETQYF

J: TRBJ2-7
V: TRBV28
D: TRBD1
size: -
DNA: TGTGCCAGCAGACGGGGACAGGGGATCACCTACGAGCAGTACTTC
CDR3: CASRRGQGITYEQYF

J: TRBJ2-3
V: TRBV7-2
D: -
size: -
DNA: TGTGCCAGCAGCTTGTCGGTAACTAGCACAGATACGCAGTATTTT
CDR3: CASSLSVTSTDTQYF

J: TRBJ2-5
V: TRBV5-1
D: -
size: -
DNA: TGCGCCAGCAGCTTGGACGAGTGGGCGAGGGCAGAGACCCAGTACTTC
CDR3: CASSLDEWARAETQYF

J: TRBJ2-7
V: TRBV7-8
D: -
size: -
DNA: TGTGCCAGCAGCCCAATGGGACTCTTGTCCTACGAGCAGTACTTC
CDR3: CASSPMGLLSYEQYF

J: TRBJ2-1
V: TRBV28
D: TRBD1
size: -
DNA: TGTGCCAGCAGGCGGACAGGCTCCTACAATGAGCAGTTCTTC
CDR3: CASRRTGSYNEQFF

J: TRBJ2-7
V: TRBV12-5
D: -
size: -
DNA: TGTGCTAGTGGTTTCCTGGGGTACGAGCAGTACTTC
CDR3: CASGFLGYEQYF

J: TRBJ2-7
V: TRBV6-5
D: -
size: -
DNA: TGTGCCAGCAGTAGGTCCCGGGGCTACGAGCAGTACTTC
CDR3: CASSRSRGYEQYF

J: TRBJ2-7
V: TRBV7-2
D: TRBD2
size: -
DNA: TGTGCCAGCAGCCCACTAGCGGGAGGCTACGAGCAGTACTTC
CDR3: CASSPLAGGYEQYF

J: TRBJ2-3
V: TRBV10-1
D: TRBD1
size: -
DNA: TGCGCCAGCAGTGAGTCAACAGGGGGTACAGATACGCAGTATTTT
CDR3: CASSESTGGTDTQYF

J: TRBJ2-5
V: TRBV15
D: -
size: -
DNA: TGTGCCACCAGCAGAGATACCCAAGAGACCCAGTACTTC
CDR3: CATSRDTQETQYF

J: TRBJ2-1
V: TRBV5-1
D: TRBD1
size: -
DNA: TGCGCCAGCATCTCGGACAGGCGGGCGGGCGATGAGCAGTTCTTC
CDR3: CASISDRRAGDEQFF

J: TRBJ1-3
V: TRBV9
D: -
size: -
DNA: TGTGCCAGCAGCCCTCAACCCAGAAGCTCTGGAAACACCATATATTTT
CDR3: CASSPQPRSSGNTIYF

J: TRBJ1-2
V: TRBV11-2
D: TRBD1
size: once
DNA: TGTGCCAGCAGCTTAGAAGGGTCCCTCACAGGGGAGACCTACACCTTC
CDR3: CASSLEGSLTGETYTF

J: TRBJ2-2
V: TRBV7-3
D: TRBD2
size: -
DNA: TGTGCCAGCAGCTTAAACCGCGCTAGCGGGAGGACCGGGGAGCTGTTTTTT
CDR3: CASSLNRASGRTGELFF

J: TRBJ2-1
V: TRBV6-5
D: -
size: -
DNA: TGTGCCAGCAGTTCACCGGGACTGTTCTACAATGAGCAGTTCTTC
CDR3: CASSSPGLFYNEQFF

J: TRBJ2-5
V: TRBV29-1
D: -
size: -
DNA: TGCAGCGGCGGACTTTTAGAAGAGACCCAGTACTTC
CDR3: CSGGLLEETQYF

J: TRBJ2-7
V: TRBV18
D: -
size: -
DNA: TGTGCCAGCTCACCAGACCGACGGCCCACTGGAGAGCAGTACTTC
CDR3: CASSPDRRPTGEQYF